What follows are 12 T cell receptor beta chains derived from one specimen sequenced in a study of graft-versus-host responses after intestinal transplantation. Clones were sequenced by immunoSEQ multiplex PCR, and TCRdb holds only the in-frame ones, with some missing. This sample carries around 18,000 clones, 70% to 85% of them seen once, and the ten largest clones take roughly 5%. Intraepithelial and lamina propria lymphocytes were freed from processed graft tissue. The material was ileum tissue, obtained 17 days after transplant. Receptor source: a human patient who received an intestinal transplant, so some T cells may come from the graft donor.

The chain combines TRBV23-1 with TRBJ1-5; weak D call: TRBD1 (5 bases). TRBV23-1 is classed as an ORF, of uncertain function. This CDR3 comprises 20 residues. Trimming pared 0 bases from V and 2 bases from J, leaving 23 bases between. This CDR3 is CASSQSDARAFGWGNQPQHF. In nucleotides, the CDR3 is TGCGCCAGCAGTCAATCTGACGCCAGGGCTTTCGGATGGGGCAATCAGCCCCAGCATTTT.

This rearrangement joins TRBV19 to TRBJ2-7; 9 bases are shared with TRBD1. This CDR3 is 16 amino acids long. Trimming cost V 3 bases and J 3 bases; bases outside gene matches: 9. Germline V lookup: CDR1 LNHDA, CDR2 SQIVND (reference sequence). CDR3 amino acids: CASSIGRGTGRYEQYF. The CDR3 nucleotides read TGTGCCAGTAGTATTGGGCGGGGGACAGGGCGCTACGAGCAGTACTTC.

This chain links TRBV5-1 with TRBJ2-7; 9 nucleotides line up with TRBD1. Germline CDR1 is SGHRS and CDR2 is YFSETQ. V shed 0 bases and J 3 bases; nucleotides not matched to a gene: 4. The CDR3 loop spans 15 amino acids. The CDR3 loop reads CASSLDRGLHYEQYF. The CDR3 region has the DNA TGCGCCAGCAGCTTGGACAGGGGGCTTCACTACGAGCAGTACTTC. Based on the CDR3 plus reference TRBV5-1 and TRBJ2-7, the full variable domain is KAGVTQTPRYLIKTRGQQVTLSCSPISGHRSVSWYQQTPGQGLQFLFEYFSETQRNKGNFPGRFSGRQFSNSRSEMNVSTLELGDSALYLCASSLDRGLHYEQYFGPGTRLTVT.

The chain recombines TRBV19 with TRBJ2-7; D possibly matches TRBD1 or TRBD2 (5 bases each). Trimming pared 0 bases from V and 6 bases from J, leaving 9 bases between. The CDR3 totals 13 residues. CDR1 and CDR2 from the germline V gene are LNHDA and SQIVND (reference sequence). CDR3 nucleotides: TGTGCCAGTAGTATAGATTTGGGGGTCGAGCAGTACTTC. Amino acid sequence: CASSIDLGVEQYF.

This chain uses TRBV19 with TRBJ2-7; 8 bases agree with TRBD1. V trimming: 3 bases; J trimming: 1 base; junction bases outside the gene matches: 2. The germline gives CDR1 LNHDA, CDR2 SQIVND (reference sequence). The CDR3 consists of 14 residues. CDR3 nucleotide sequence: TGTGCCAGTAGTATCTGGACAGGGTCCTACGAGCAGTACTTC. It yields the protein CASSIWTGSYEQYF. Full variable domain (rest looked up from reference TRBV19 and TRBJ2-7): DGGITQSPKYLFRKEGQNVTLSCEQNLNHDAMYWYRQDPGQGLRLIYYSQIVNDFQKGDIAEGYSVSREKKESFPLTVTSAQKNPTAFYLCASSIWTGSYEQYFGPGTRLTVT.

Notes on this clone: A junction boundary mismatches the germline segment, possibly from a read error. The chain links TRBV7-7 to TRBJ2-5; TRBD2 aligns across 8 bases. Germline V gives CDR1 SSHAT, CDR2 FNYEAQ (reference sequence). The CDR3 is 16 amino acids. CDR3 sequence (DNA): TGTGCTAGCAGCTTAGGGCTAGCGGGCTACCAAGAGACCCAGTACTTC. Encoded protein: CASSLGLAGYQETQYF.

The chain employs TRBV7-8 and TRBJ1-2; the D is unclear. CDR1 is SGHVS and CDR2 is FQNEAQ in the germline V gene. The CDR3 consists of 13 residues. V was clipped by 3 bases and J by 3 bases, with 8 bases between them. Written as DNA, the CDR3 is TGTGCCAGCAGCTTCGGCGGGGACTATGGCTACACCTTC. Amino acids: CASSFGGDYGYTF.

The rearrangement links TRBV19 to TRBJ1-1; D possibly corresponds to TRBD1 (6 bases). Germline assignment: CDR1 LNHDA and CDR2 SQIVND (reference sequence). V lost 3 bases, J lost 4 bases, and 9 bases lay in between. The CDR3 is 13 amino acids. The CDR3 region is CASSISGVTEAFF. For the CDR3, the DNA is TGTGCCAGTAGTATTTCAGGGGTCACTGAAGCTTTCTTT.

This clone occurred once. J is TRBJ1-2 and V is TRBV28; 7 bases fit TRBD1. The V segment lost 3 bases and the J segment 8 bases; nucleotides outside the gene matches: 12. Germline CDR1 reads MDHEN; CDR2 reads SYDVKM. The CDR3 extends over 15 amino acids. This CDR3 reads CASSLVPGQAWGYTF. Written as DNA, the CDR3 is TGTGCCAGCAGTTTGGTTCCCGGACAGGCTTGGGGCTACACCTTC.

The chain recombines TRBV5-5 with TRBJ1-2, with 7 nucleotides matching TRBD1. V was clipped by 3 bases and J by 0 bases; unmatched bases: 11. The CDR3 sequence is 17 residues long. Germline lookup yields CDR1 SGHKS and CDR2 YYEKEE (reference sequence). CDR3 coding DNA: TGTGCCAGCAGCTCTCAATATTACAGGGGAGCTAACTATGGCTACACCTTC. It yields the protein CASSSQYYRGANYGYTF.

This clone appeared once. The chain combines TRBV10-2 with TRBJ2-4, with 9 bases lining up with TRBD1. CDR3 length: 18 residues. The germline CDR1 and CDR2 sequences are WSHSY and SAAADI. Trimming took 6 bases from V and 2 from J; bases not matched to a gene: 14. DNA of the CDR3: TGCGCCAGCAGGCCGACAGGGGGGGTGGAAAAAACCAAAAACATTCAGTACTTC. Residues: CASRPTGGVEKTKNIQYF.

Regarding this clone: One end of the junction does not line up with germline, which may come from a read error. The chain employs TRBV5-6 and TRBJ1-2; no firm D call. Per the germline V gene, CDR1 is SGHDT and CDR2 is YYEEEE. This CDR3 contains 15 residues. The CDR3 DNA reads as TGTGCCGGCAGGACGAAATACGGGTCGACCTATGGCTACACCTTC. This gives the protein CAGRTKYGSTYGYTF.